Reported below is one T cell receptor beta chain. Sequenced by immunoSEQ multiplex PCR; TCRdb stores in-frame clones only, minus some. Of around 2,000,000 clones listed, about 95% are singletons. The record originates from a study of shared clonotypes between healthy human individuals. The naive CD8 population came from CD45RO-negative cells selected for CCR7, without terminally differentiated effector memory CD45RA+ cells. V was trimmed by 1 base and J by 5 bases, leaving 10 bases between them. Per germline, CDR1 MGHRA and CDR2 YSYEKL. The CDR3 sequence is 14 residues long. Sample: naive CD8+ T cells sorted from blood. The V and J genes are TRBV4-1 and TRBJ2-3; D is perhaps TRBD1 or TRBD2 (5 bases each). The origin of this receptor is a man between 18 and 29 years old in good health. CDR3 amino acids: CASSQAGRGDTQYF. The CDR3 coding sequence is TGCGCCAGCAGCCAAGCGGGGCGAGGAGATACGCAGTATTTT.